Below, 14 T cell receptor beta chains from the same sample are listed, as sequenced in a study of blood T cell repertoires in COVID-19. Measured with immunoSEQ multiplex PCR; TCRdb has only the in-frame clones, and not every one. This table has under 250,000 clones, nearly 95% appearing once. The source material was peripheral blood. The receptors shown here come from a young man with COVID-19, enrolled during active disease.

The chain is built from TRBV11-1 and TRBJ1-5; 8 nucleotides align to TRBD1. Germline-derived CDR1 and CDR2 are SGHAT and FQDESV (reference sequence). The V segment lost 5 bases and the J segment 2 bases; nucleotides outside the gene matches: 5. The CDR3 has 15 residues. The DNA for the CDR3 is TGTGCCAGCAGCCAGGGGACAGGCGGCAATCAGCCCCAGCATTTT. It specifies CASSQGTGGNQPQHF.

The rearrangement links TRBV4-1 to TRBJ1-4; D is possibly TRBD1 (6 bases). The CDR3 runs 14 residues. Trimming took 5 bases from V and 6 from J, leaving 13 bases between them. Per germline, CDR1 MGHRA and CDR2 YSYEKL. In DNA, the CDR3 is TGCGCCAGCAGCTTCAGGACAGCTCATGAAAAACTGTTTTTT. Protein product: CASSFRTAHEKLFF.

CDR3 amino acids: CASRPERWDQPQHF. The CDR3 nucleotides read TGTGCCAGTAGGCCCGAGCGCTGGGATCAGCCCCAGCATTTT. This rearrangement joins TRBV19 to TRBJ1-5; D is uncertain. Trimming pared 6 bases from V and 5 bases from J, leaving 14 bases between. CDR1 is LNHDA, CDR2 SQIVND, per germline (reference sequence). CDR3 size: 14 residues.

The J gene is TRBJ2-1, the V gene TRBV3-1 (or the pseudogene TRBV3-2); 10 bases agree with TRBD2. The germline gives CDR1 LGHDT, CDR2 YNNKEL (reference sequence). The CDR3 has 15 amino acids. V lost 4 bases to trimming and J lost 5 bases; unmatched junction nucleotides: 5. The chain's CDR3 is CASSPSGGANNEQFF. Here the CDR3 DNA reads TGTGCCAGCAGCCCGAGCGGGGGGGCCAACAATGAGCAGTTCTTC.

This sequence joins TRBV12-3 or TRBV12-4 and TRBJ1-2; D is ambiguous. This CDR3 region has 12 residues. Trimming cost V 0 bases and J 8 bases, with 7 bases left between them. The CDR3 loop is CASSLAGVGYTF. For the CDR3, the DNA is TGTGCCAGCAGTTTAGCCGGGGTCGGCTACACCTTC.

CDR3 residues: CASSFYSLSGGAYNEQFF. The CDR3 DNA follows: TGTGCCAGCAGCTTTTACAGTCTTAGCGGGGGGGCCTACAATGAGCAGTTCTTC. This chain connects TRBV11-2 to TRBJ2-1, with 11 bases fitting TRBD2. CDR1 and CDR2 (germline): SGHAT, FQNNGV. J gave up 2 bases and V 3 bases, and 9 bases lay outside the gene matches. The CDR3 length is 18 residues.

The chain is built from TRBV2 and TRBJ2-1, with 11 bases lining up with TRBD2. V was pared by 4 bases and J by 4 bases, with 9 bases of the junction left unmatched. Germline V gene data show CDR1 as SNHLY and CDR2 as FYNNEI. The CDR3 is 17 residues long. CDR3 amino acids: CASSAEASGGLYNEQFF. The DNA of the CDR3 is TGTGCCAGCAGTGCCGAAGCTAGCGGGGGGTTATACAATGAGCAGTTCTTC.

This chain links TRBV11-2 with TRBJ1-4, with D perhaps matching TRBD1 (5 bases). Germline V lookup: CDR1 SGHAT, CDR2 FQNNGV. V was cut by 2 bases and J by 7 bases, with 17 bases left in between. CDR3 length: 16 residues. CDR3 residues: CASSLYRGGIGEKLFF. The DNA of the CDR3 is TGTGCCAGCAGCTTATATCGTGGGGGGATCGGTGAAAAACTGTTTTTT.

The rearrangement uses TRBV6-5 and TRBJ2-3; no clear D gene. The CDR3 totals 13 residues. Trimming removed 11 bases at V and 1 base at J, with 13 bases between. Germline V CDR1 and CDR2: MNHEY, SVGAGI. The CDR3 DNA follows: TGTGCCGTCTCTAATTTCGGCACAGATACGCAGTATTTT. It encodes CAVSNFGTDTQYF.

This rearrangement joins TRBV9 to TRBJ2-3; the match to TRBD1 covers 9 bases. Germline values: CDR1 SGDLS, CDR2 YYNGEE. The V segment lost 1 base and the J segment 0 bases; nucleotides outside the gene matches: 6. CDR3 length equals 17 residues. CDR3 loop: CASSVTGQGSSTDTQYF. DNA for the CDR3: TGTGCCAGCAGCGTAACGGGACAGGGCTCTAGCACAGATACGCAGTATTTT.

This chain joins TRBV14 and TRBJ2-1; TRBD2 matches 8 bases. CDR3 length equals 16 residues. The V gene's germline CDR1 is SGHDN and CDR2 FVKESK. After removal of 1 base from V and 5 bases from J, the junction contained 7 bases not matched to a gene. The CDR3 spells CASSQGWRGEDNEQFF. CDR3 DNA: TGTGCCAGCAGCCAAGGGTGGCGGGGGGAGGACAATGAGCAGTTCTTC.

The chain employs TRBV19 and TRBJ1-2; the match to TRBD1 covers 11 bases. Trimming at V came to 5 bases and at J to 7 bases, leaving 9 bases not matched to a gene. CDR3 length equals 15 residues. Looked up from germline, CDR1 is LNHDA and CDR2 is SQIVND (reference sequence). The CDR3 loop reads CASSPSRTGGIGYTF. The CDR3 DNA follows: TGTGCCAGTAGTCCTAGTAGGACAGGGGGCATTGGCTACACCTTC.

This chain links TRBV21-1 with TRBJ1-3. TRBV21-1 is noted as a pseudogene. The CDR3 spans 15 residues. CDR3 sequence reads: CASSSGRVSGNTIYF. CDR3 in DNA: TGTGCCAGCAGCAGTGGTCGGGTATCTGGAAACACCATATATTTT.

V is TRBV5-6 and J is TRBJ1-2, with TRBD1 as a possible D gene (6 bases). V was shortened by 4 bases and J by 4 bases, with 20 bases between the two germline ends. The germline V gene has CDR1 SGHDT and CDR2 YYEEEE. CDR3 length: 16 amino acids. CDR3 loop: CASSLGAPARLYGYTF. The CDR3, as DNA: TGTGCCAGCAGCCTGGGGGCCCCAGCCCGGCTCTATGGCTACACCTTC.